Below, one T cell receptor beta chain is given with its context. The V and J ends lost 5 bases and 2 bases, in that order; junction bases with no gene match: 4. The V gene's germline CDR1 is MNHEY and CDR2 SMNVEV (reference sequence). This CDR3 comprises 15 residues. Patients of the Seattle cohort, enrolled during active infection, were followed longitudinally. This entry is derived from a study of blood T cell repertoires in COVID-19. In the study overall: Samples taken during acute and convalescent COVID-19 were collected in the United States, Italy and Spain. In each case, the material was cDNA or gDNA derived from T cells, B-cell-depleted T cells, or PBMCs.

Per the original methods: Amplified reference gene primers provided the basis for estimating nucleated cell counts. TCRdb's copy holds only in-frame clones and misses some; the assay was immunoSEQ multiplex PCR. D and trimming were read from the DNA, whereas the V and J calls and clone size are those reported in that table. The table has over 150,000 clones, approximately 80% seen once; the top ten hold 6.5% to 8.5%. The chain couples TRBV27 to TRBJ2-1, with TRBD1 identical over 9 bases. The sequence came from a woman in her thirties or forties with COVID-19, enrolled during active disease. Sequencing was carried out using peripheral blood. The CDR3 nucleotides are TGTGCCAGCAGTCTGGACAGGGGCGCCTACAATGAGCAGTTCTTC. It yields the protein CASSLDRGAYNEQFF.